The subject of this entry is one T cell receptor (beta chain). This sample was taken from a study of blood T cell repertoires in COVID-19. Overall study context: The study drew acute and convalescent COVID-19 samples from the United States, Italy and Spain. The cDNA or gDNA used as material had been derived from T cells, B-cell-depleted T cells, or PBMCs.

Cohorts were based on clinical histories the participants reported. In the original processing: Cell counts per sample came from amplifying reference gene primers. The protocol was immunoSEQ multiplex PCR, while the TCRdb copy is restricted to in-frame clones and leaves out a portion. The DNA gave D and trimming, while V, J and clone size come from that table. The sample lists more than 250,000 clones; roughly 86% were seen once. The CDR3 spans 17 residues. From germline, CDR1 is KGHSH and CDR2 LQKENI. V was shortened by 2 bases and J by 0 bases, with 14 bases between the two germline ends. The sequenced material came from PBMCs or T cells enriched from blood (not recorded which). This chain uses TRBV18 with TRBJ1-3, with D perhaps TRBD1 (6 bases). This sequence was found in a young woman who had recovered from COVID-19. The CDR3 DNA reads TGTGCCAGCTCACCATTCGGACAGTCAGCCTCTGGAAACACCATATATTTT. This translates into CASSPFGQSASGNTIYF. Together with reference TRBV18 and TRBJ1-3, the CDR3 gives the full variable domain: NAGVMQNPRHLVRRRGQEARLRCSPMKGHSHVYWYRQLPEEGLKFMVYLQKENIIDESGMPKERFSAEFPKEGPSILRIQQVVRGDSAAYFCASSPFGQSASGNTIYFGEGSWLTVV.